This T cell receptor (beta chain) was captured in a study of T cells in Graves' hyperthyroidism and ophthalmopathy. Template material for amplifying TCR beta CDR3 regions consisted of RNA transcripts. During a first-round RT-PCR of the TCR CDR3, the HTBI primer set was used. TCRdb reprocessed the multiplex PCR reads via MiXCR and lists one record per CDR3 protein. Of about 350,000 distinct CDR3 sequences detected, over 15% appear once; the ten largest clones hold about 3.5%. Trimming cost V 5 bases and J 4 bases; bases outside gene matches: 4. Germline-derived CDR1 and CDR2 are MNHEY and SMNVEV (reference sequence). This CDR3 is 13 amino acids long. This clonotype turned up a few times.

Sequenced input: blood. The chain recombines TRBV27 with TRBJ1-1; 7 bases match TRBD1. This TCR came from a woman between 18 and 29 years old with Graves' hyperthyroidism. CDR3 region: CASSSQGVTEAFF. In DNA, the CDR3 is TGTGCCAGCAGTAGTCAGGGGGTCACTGAAGCTTTCTTT.